This T cell receptor beta chain was sequenced for a study of blood T cell repertoires in COVID-19. Only in-frame clones appear in the TCRdb table, and some are missing; sequencing was by immunoSEQ multiplex PCR. The sample contains around 130,000 clones, approximately 80% of which appear only once. Trimming stripped 4 bases from V and 9 bases from J, with 15 bases between. CDR3 length: 13 amino acids. Germline CDR1 reads SNHLY; CDR2 reads FYNNEI. The rearrangement uses TRBV2 and TRBJ1-2; D gene ambiguous. The TCR originated in a man in his 70s with acute or convalescent COVID-19. The sequenced sample consisted of peripheral blood. The CDR3 DNA reads as TGTGCCAGCAGTGGAACAGCCCTCTTGAGCTACACCTTC. Residues: CASSGTALLSYTF.